This TCR beta chain was sequenced during a study of blood T cell repertoires in COVID-19. Profiled with immunoSEQ multiplex PCR; TCRdb holds only in-frame clones, not every one. Of 100,000 to 110,000 clones in the sample, about 90% were seen once. Per germline, CDR1 MGHDK and CDR2 SYGVNS. The CDR3 has 12 amino acids. The V and J ends lost 3 bases and 8 bases respectively, with 10 bases between them. The source is a man aged 30-40 years in a cohort sampled during active COVID-19. Sequencing input: peripheral blood. This rearrangement joins TRBV25-1 to TRBJ1-2; D gene ambiguous. The CDR3 spells CASSERGSGYTF. The CDR3 coding sequence is TGTGCCAGCAGTGAGCGAGGGTCGGGCTACACCTTC.